This T cell receptor (beta chain) originates from a study of circulating tumor DNA in untreated peripheral T-cell lymphoma. Findings of the study overall: Tumor-specific clonotypes: identified in roughly 80% of patients, approximately 85% of baseline tissues.

V was shortened by 4 bases and J by 0 bases, with 8 bases between the two germline ends. The CDR3 covers 14 residues. The V gene's germline CDR1 is ENHRY and CDR2 SYGVKD. Some clones are missing from TCRdb's copy, which holds only in-frame ones; the method was immunoSEQ multiplex PCR. The table shows hundreds of clones, with about 70% occurring only once. The tumor tissue sample was taken at baseline before any treatment. Comment on this clone: The target antigen is unknown.

The chain employs TRBV10-3 and TRBJ2-3, with D unclear. Sequences were obtained from tumor tissue. The clonotype comes from a human donor with peripheral T-cell lymphoma. CDR3 nucleotide sequence: TGTGCCATCAGTGTAAGAACTAGCACAGATACGCAGTATTTT. Protein: CAISVRTSTDTQYF.